In its sample, the clone carrying this TCR beta chain was seen many times. Antigen specificity is unknown. The V gene's germline CDR1 is SGHRS and CDR2 YFSETQ. The CDR3 spans 14 residues. V dropped 2 bases and J dropped 3; count of bases not matched to a gene: 4. The source of the sample is a study of blood T cells in healthy people across ages. Findings and caveats of the study: Roughly linear age-related decline in beta diversity appeared, significant by age approximately 41.

The authors ran a second PCR of about 7 to 11 cycles using a sample-barcoded 5' primer and a J-beta primer mix. TCRdb called the 5' RACE reads again in MiXCR, with one record for every CDR3 protein. The sample contains 870,000 or so distinct CDR3 sequences, about 28% of which appear only once. The sequencing input was blood. The sequence derives from a woman older than 75 in good health. J is TRBJ1-2 and V is TRBV5-1; 7 nucleotides align to TRBD1. CDR3 residues: CASSFSGTDYGYTF. The CDR3, as DNA: TGCGCCAGCAGCTTCTCCGGGACAGACTATGGCTACACCTTC.